A single sample gave rise to the 11 T cell receptor beta chains below, sequenced in a study of CD8 T cells in ankylosing spondylitis. MiXCR was run by TCRdb on the 5' RACE reads, yielding one entry per CDR3 protein. The table has 300,000 to 400,000 distinct CDR3 sequences, under 15% seen once. The sequenced material came from blood, either unsorted or a sorted T cell fraction (not recorded which). The receptor set was obtained from a male donor with ankylosing spondylitis or in good health (not recorded which).

This clonotype was counted at least ten times. This chain connects TRBV5-1 to TRBJ1-1; TRBD1 aligns across 7 bases. V gave up 3 bases and J gave up 1 base; unmatched junction bases: 3. This CDR3 contains 14 residues. CDR1 is SGHRS and CDR2 is YFSETQ in the germline V gene. The CDR3 nucleotides are TGCGCCAGCAGCTCACAGGGGCAGAACACTGAAGCTTTCTTT. Residues: CASSSQGQNTEAFF.

V is TRBV5-6 and J is TRBJ1-6; D unresolved. The V and J ends lost 4 bases and 8 bases respectively, with 10 bases between them. The CDR3 sequence is 13 residues long. Per germline, CDR1 SGHDT and CDR2 YYEEEE. The CDR3 DNA follows: TGTGCCAGCAGCATCACTCGAGATTCACCCCTCCACTTT. Residues: CASSITRDSPLHF.

This clonotype was detected a few times. The genes are TRBV7-9 and TRBJ2-1, with D possibly called TRBD1 or TRBD2 (5 bases each). The germline CDR1 and CDR2 sequences are SEHNR and FQNEAQ (reference sequence). CDR3 size: 13 residues. V was trimmed by 5 bases and J by 9 bases, leaving 14 bases between them. The CDR3 protein is CASSLGTGSEQFF. The CDR3 nucleotides read TGTGCCAGCAGCCTCGGGACGGGGAGTGAGCAGTTCTTC.

This clonotype was seen more than once but under ten times. The CDR3 protein is CASSSLTDFSPFNTGELFF. The DNA of the CDR3 is TGTGCCAGCAGCTCGTTGACAGATTTCTCTCCCTTTAACACCGGGGAGCTGTTTTTT. The chain joins TRBV5-6 to TRBJ2-2; possible D gene TRBD1, 5 bases. The V end lost 3 bases, the J end lost 2 bases, and 23 bases lay between the germline ends. This CDR3 comprises 19 residues. Germline-derived CDR1 and CDR2 are SGHDT and YYEEEE.

This clonotype was found a few times. The chain joins TRBV6-1 to TRBJ1-2; D not resolved. There are 14 residues in the CDR3. Trimming removed 8 bases at V and 4 bases at J, with 17 bases between. Germline V gives CDR1 MNHNS, CDR2 SASEGT. In DNA form, the CDR3 reads TGTGCCAGCTCCCCTGGCGGCCCGTCCTATGGCTACACCTTC. As protein: CASSPGGPSYGYTF.

This clonotype has a handful of counts. The CDR3 spells CASSLGSGTYEQYF. The CDR3 DNA follows: TGTGCCAGCAGTTTAGGTAGCGGAACCTACGAGCAGTACTTC. The chain has TRBV12-3 or TRBV12-4 and TRBJ2-7; maybe TRBD2 (6 bases). Deletions cut 1 base from V and 2 bases from J, with 9 bases between. CDR3 size: 14 residues.

This rearrangement joins TRBV6-6 to TRBJ2-1; unclear D gene. The CDR3 consists of 13 residues. The V and J ends lost 0 bases and 5 bases respectively, with 5 bases between them. From germline, CDR1 is MNHNY and CDR2 SVGAGI (reference sequence). CDR3 amino acids: CASSYSVDNEQFF. The CDR3 region has the DNA TGTGCCAGCAGTTACTCGGTCGACAATGAGCAGTTCTTC.

The V and J genes are TRBV25-1 and TRBJ2-7; 9 nucleotides align to TRBD1. The CDR3 has 14 residues. CDR1 and CDR2 (germline): MGHDK, SYGVNS. V shed 8 bases and J 2 bases; nucleotides not matched to a gene: 7. Here the CDR3 reads CASDRGTGTYEQYF. The CDR3 DNA reads TGTGCCAGCGACCGAGGGACAGGGACCTACGAGCAGTACTTC.

Note on this clonotype: A much larger clone sits a single nucleotide away, making a read error possible. The chain joins TRBV12-3 or TRBV12-4 to TRBJ2-2; D is undetermined. The ends were cut back, 3 bases at V and 6 bases at J, with 2 bases in the middle. The CDR3 sequence is 11 residues long. The CDR3 loop reads CASSFSGELFF. CDR3 nucleotides: TGTGCCAGCAGTTTTTCCGGGGAGCTGTTTTTT.

In this sample, this clonotype turned up many times. The rearrangement links TRBV10-1 to TRBJ1-1, with D uncertain. CDR1 WNHNN and CDR2 SYGVQD come from the germline V gene (reference sequence). The CDR3 sequence is 13 residues long. Trimming pared 6 bases from V and 1 base from J, leaving 9 bases between. The CDR3 bases are TGCGCCAGCAGCCCTTATCGGAACACTGAAGCTTTCTTT. Protein sequence: CASSPYRNTEAFF.

This clonotype has only a few counts. This chain connects TRBV7-9 to TRBJ1-6, with D unresolved. The germline CDR1 and CDR2 sequences are SEHNR and FQNEAQ (reference sequence). Trimming removed 1 base from V and 13 bases from J, with 8 bases in between. This CDR3 is 12 amino acids long. The CDR3 loop reads CASSLDPGPLHF. In DNA, the CDR3 is TGTGCCAGCAGCTTAGATCCAGGCCCCCTCCACTTT.